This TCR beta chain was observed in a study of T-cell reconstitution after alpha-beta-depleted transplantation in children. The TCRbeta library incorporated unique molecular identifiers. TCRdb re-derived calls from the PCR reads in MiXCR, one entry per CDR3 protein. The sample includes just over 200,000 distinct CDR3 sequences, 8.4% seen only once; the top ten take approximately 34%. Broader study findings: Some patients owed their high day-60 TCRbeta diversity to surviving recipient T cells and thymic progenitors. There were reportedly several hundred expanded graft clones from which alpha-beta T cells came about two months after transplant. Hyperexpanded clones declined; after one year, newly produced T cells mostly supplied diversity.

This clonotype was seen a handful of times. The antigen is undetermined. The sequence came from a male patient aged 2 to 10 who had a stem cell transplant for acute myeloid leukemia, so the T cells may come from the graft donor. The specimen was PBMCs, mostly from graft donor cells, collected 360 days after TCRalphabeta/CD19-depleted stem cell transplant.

As DNA, the CDR3 is TGTGCCAGCAGTAGACAAGGCCCATTCTACACAGATACGCAGTATTTT. Translated, it gives CASSRQGPFYTDTQYF. The chain has TRBV3-1 and TRBJ2-3; D gene uncertain. Germline V lookup: CDR1 LGHDT, CDR2 YNNKEL (reference sequence). Trimming cost V 6 bases and J 2 bases, with 18 bases left between them. CDR3 length: 16 amino acids.